What follows is one TCR beta chain and its context. These data belong to a study of technical replicates of blood from a few donors. Repertoires were generated with immunoSEQ multiplex PCR, while TCRdb's copy carries only in-frame clones and drops some. This sample has roughly 71,000 clones, with just under 95% found just once. Germline CDR1 reads LGHNT; CDR2 reads FRNRAP. Trimming took 5 bases from V and 5 from J; bases not matched to a gene: 3. CDR3 size: 13 residues. The chain links TRBV12-5 to TRBJ1-5; TRBD1 matches at 7 bases. Material: T cells isolated from PBMCs. The receptor was derived from a human donor in good health. The CDR3 sequence is CASGQGQDQPQHF. The CDR3 nucleotides read TGTGCTAGTGGTCAAGGACAGGATCAGCCCCAGCATTTT.